What follows are 32 T cell receptor beta chains derived from one specimen sequenced in a study of blood T cell repertoires in COVID-19. The repertoire was sequenced with immunoSEQ multiplex PCR; TCRdb's copy has only in-frame clones and lacks some. The table includes about 130,000 clones, 70% to 90% detected once. Specimen: peripheral blood. These TCRs come from a man aged 45 to 65 with acute or convalescent COVID-19.

V and J are TRBV7-2 and TRBJ2-7; D is perhaps TRBD1 (6 bases). Trimming pared 3 bases from V and 5 bases from J, leaving 14 bases between. Germline-derived CDR1 and CDR2 are SGHTA and FQGNSA. There are 14 residues in the CDR3. CDR3 bases: TGTGCCAGCAGCTTGTGGGACAAAAAGGACGAGCAGTACTTC. It yields the protein CASSLWDKKDEQYF. Full variable domain (missing parts from reference TRBV7-2 and TRBJ2-7): GAGVSQSPSNKVTEKGKDVELRCDPISGHTALYWYRQSLGQGLEFLIYFQGNSAPDKSGLPSDRFSAERTGGSVSTLTIQRTQQEDSAVYLCASSLWDKKDEQYFGPGTRLTVT.

The CDR3 DNA sequence: TGTGCCATCAGTGGACTAGCGGAATTCTACAATGAGCAGTTCTTC. This gives the protein CAISGLAEFYNEQFF. The V and J genes are TRBV10-3 and TRBJ2-1, with 9 bases lining up with TRBD2. There are 15 residues in the CDR3. The V gene end was trimmed by 4 bases and the J gene end by 3 bases; junction bases not matched to a gene: 4. Germline CDR1 reads ENHRY; CDR2 reads SYGVKD.

This clone has only one observation. The J gene is TRBJ1-3, the V gene TRBV27, with 7 bases that match TRBD1. Losses at the gene ends were 3 bases for V and 2 bases for J; bases not matched to a gene: 4. The CDR3 covers 15 residues. Germline CDR1 is MNHEY and CDR2 is SMNVEV (reference sequence). The CDR3 nucleotides read TGTGCCAGCAGTTTTAGGGGGCGCGCTGGAAACACCATATATTTT. Translation gives CASSFRGRAGNTIYF.

V gene TRBV4-1 combines with J gene TRBJ1-3, with TRBD1 identical over 8 bases. The CDR3 runs to 15 residues. Trimming took 1 base from V and 2 from J; bases not matched to a gene: 1. Germline values: CDR1 MGHRA, CDR2 YSYEKL. The CDR3 DNA is TGCGCCAGCAGCCAAGCACAGGGGGCTGGAAACACCATATATTTT. Encoded protein: CASSQAQGAGNTIYF.

The chain uses TRBV6-1 and TRBJ2-7; 9 positions agree with TRBD1. The CDR3 is made up of 17 amino acids. Per germline, CDR1 MNHNS and CDR2 SASEGT. The V and J ends lost 4 bases and 3 bases, in that order; junction bases with no gene match: 13. In DNA form, the CDR3 reads TGTGCCAGCAGTGTAAGAGGAGGAACAGGGGGCGTCTACGAGCAGTACTTC. Encoded protein: CASSVRGGTGGVYEQYF.

This clone was recorded only once. The chain carries TRBV19 and TRBJ1-5; 8 nucleotides match TRBD1. This CDR3 region has 18 residues. The V gene end was trimmed by 10 bases and the J gene end by 2 bases; junction bases not matched to a gene: 19. The germline V gene has CDR1 LNHDA and CDR2 SQIVND (reference sequence). CDR3 loop: CATQVGQGVVFGNQPQHF. The CDR3 DNA is TGTGCCACCCAGGTCGGACAGGGTGTGGTGTTTGGCAATCAGCCCCAGCATTTT.

The gene calls are TRBV29-1 and TRBJ1-2; the D is unclear. The V gene lost 3 bases and the J gene lost 8 bases, with 10 bases spanning the gap. Per germline, CDR1 SQVTM and CDR2 ANQGSEA. The length of the CDR3 is 11 residues. The CDR3 coding sequence is TGCAGCGTTGACCAGGTTGGCGGCTACACCTTC. This codes for CSVDQVGGYTF.

This CDR3 reads CASSLGGGRIPAEQFF. Written as DNA, the CDR3 is TGTGCCAGCAGCTTGGGCGGGGGGCGTATTCCGGCTGAGCAGTTCTTC. This chain uses TRBV11-2 with TRBJ2-1; 8 bases line up with TRBD2. The CDR3 spans 16 residues. Germline V CDR1 and CDR2: SGHAT, FQNNGV. The trim removed 3 bases at V and 9 bases at J, leaving 13 bases unmatched.

The chain uses TRBV27 and TRBJ1-2; 9 nucleotides agree with TRBD1. CDR1 is MNHEY, CDR2 SMNVEV, per germline (reference sequence). V was clipped by 3 bases and J by 8 bases; unmatched bases: 7. This CDR3 has 14 residues. CDR3 bases: TGTGCCAGCAGTTTCCTGGGACAGGGATTCGGCTACACCTTC. Protein product: CASSFLGQGFGYTF.

The chain uses TRBV19 and TRBJ1-2; D possibly corresponds to TRBD1 (5 bases). This CDR3 has 17 residues. CDR1 LNHDA and CDR2 SQIVND come from the germline V gene (reference sequence). V lost 4 bases and J lost 7, with 25 bases in between. CDR3: CASSTESTGLRMGGYTF. The CDR3 DNA sequence: TGTGCCAGTAGTACCGAATCTACGGGACTGAGGATGGGTGGCTACACCTTC.

In the case of this clone: Within the sample, other DNA sequences also encode this same CDR3. This chain uses TRBV7-9 with TRBJ1-3; perhaps TRBD1 as D (5 bases). The germline V gene has CDR1 SEHNR and CDR2 FQNEAQ (reference sequence). Trimming stripped 1 base from V and 0 bases from J, with 7 bases between. This CDR3 spans 15 amino acids. As DNA, the CDR3 is TGTGCCAGCAGCTTAGGGCAGGGCTCTGGAAACACCATATATTTT. Its protein is CASSLGQGSGNTIYF.

This chain joins TRBV7-6 and TRBJ1-4, with a possible D match to TRBD1 (5 bases). There are 13 residues in the CDR3. Germline-derived CDR1 and CDR2 are SGHVS and FNYEAQ. With 8 bases removed from V and 3 bases from J, the gap between germline ends came to 10 bases. The CDR3 protein is CASGKGSNEKLFF. CDR3 sequence (DNA): TGTGCCAGCGGGAAGGGGTCTAATGAAAAACTGTTTTTT.

The rearrangement joins TRBV4-1 to TRBJ2-3; tentative D call: TRBD2 (6 bases). Germline V gives CDR1 MGHRA, CDR2 YSYEKL. Trimming removed 0 bases at V and 3 bases at J, with 16 bases between. This CDR3 comprises 17 residues. DNA for the CDR3: TGCGCCAGCAGCCAAGATCTGGGGGGAGTAGTAACAGATACGCAGTATTTT. As protein: CASSQDLGGVVTDTQYF.

The chain joins TRBV5-1 to TRBJ1-2, with D possibly TRBD1 on 6 matching bases. CDR3 size: 13 residues. V lost 6 bases and J 5 bases, leaving 14 bases between the germline ends. The germline V gene encodes CDR1 SGHRS and CDR2 YFSETQ. CDR3 in DNA: TGCGCCAGCACCTCAGGGGCCAGATATGGCTACACCTTC. Translation gives CASTSGARYGYTF. The full variable domain, with the rest looked up from reference TRBV5-1 and TRBJ1-2, is KAGVTQTPRYLIKTRGQQVTLSCSPISGHRSVSWYQQTPGQGLQFLFEYFSETQRNKGNFPGRFSGRQFSNSRSEMNVSTLELGDSALYLCASTSGARYGYTFGSGTRLTVV.

This chain links TRBV10-2 with TRBJ1-5, with 12 nucleotides matching TRBD1. Germline V gene sequence: CDR1 WSHSY, CDR2 SAAADI. This CDR3 comprises 17 residues. The ends lost 6 bases at V and 7 bases at J; junction bases unmatched: 13. The CDR3: CASRKSGTGGVGQPQHF. CDR3 sequence (DNA): TGCGCCAGCAGGAAATCCGGGACAGGGGGCGTCGGACAGCCCCAGCATTTT.

V gene TRBV18 combines with J gene TRBJ2-5, with 8 bases matching TRBD2. Losses at the gene ends were 3 bases for V and 0 bases for J; bases not matched to a gene: 6. The CDR3 sequence is 16 residues long. CDR1 and CDR2 from the germline V gene are KGHSH and LQKENI. For the CDR3, the DNA is TGTGCCAGCTCACCTGGACTAGCAGCCAACCAAGAGACCCAGTACTTC. It translates to CASSPGLAANQETQYF.

The chain has TRBV6-5 and TRBJ2-1; TRBD2 might be the D (6 bases). V was cut by 2 bases and J by 4 bases, with 12 bases left in between. Germline loops: CDR1 MNHEY, CDR2 SVGAGI. CDR3 length: 15 amino acids. The CDR3, as DNA: TGTGCCAGCAGTTACCAACCCGGGACTTACAATGAGCAGTTCTTC. Encoded protein: CASSYQPGTYNEQFF.

This sequence joins TRBV5-1 and TRBJ1-2; D is undetermined. Between the trimmed V and J ends, which lost 0 bases and 4 bases, there was a span of 10 bases. The CDR3 has 14 amino acids. Germline assignment: CDR1 SGHRS and CDR2 YFSETQ. This CDR3 reads CASSLDPGSYGYTF. The CDR3 DNA follows: TGCGCCAGCAGCTTGGATCCGGGGAGCTATGGCTACACCTTC.

The rearrangement uses TRBV4-2 and TRBJ1-4; D may be TRBD1 (6 bases). CDR1 and CDR2 from the germline V gene are LGHNA and YNFKEQ. V lost 1 base and J lost 5, with 11 bases in between. CDR3 size: 15 residues. CDR3 in DNA: TGTGCCAGCAGCCAAGGGAGAACAGGGAATGAAAAACTGTTTTTT. Its translation is CASSQGRTGNEKLFF.

In this sample, this clone turned up a few times. The CDR3 region has the DNA TGTGCCACCAGGGGGTTGGGGGGTTCGAAATTCTTC. Amino acid sequence: CATRGLGGSKFF. The chain joins TRBV15 to TRBJ2-1; D perhaps matches TRBD2 (6 bases). V gave up 6 bases and J gave up 16 bases, with 19 bases separating them. Germline values: CDR1 LNHNV, CDR2 YYDKDF (reference sequence). This CDR3 contains 12 residues.

About this clone itself: This clone may be a read error of a much larger clone one base away. The V and J genes are TRBV2 and TRBJ1-2; no definite D call. CDR1 and CDR2 from the germline V gene are SNHLY and FYNNEI. CDR3 length: 13 amino acids. CDR3 in amino acids: CASSEGGGYGYIF. The CDR3 DNA is TGTGCCAGCAGTGAAGGAGGTGGCTATGGCTACATCTTC.

The CDR3 sequence: CAWGGAGQPQHF. The CDR3 region has the DNA TGTGCCTGGGGGGGCGCAGGTCAGCCCCAGCATTTT. The genes are TRBV30 and TRBJ1-5, with D possibly TRBD1 on 6 matching bases. The CDR3 length is 12 residues. Trimming stripped 5 bases from V and 6 bases from J, with 11 bases between. The germline gives CDR1 GTSNPN, CDR2 SVGIG (reference sequence).

CDR3 amino acids: CASSSGTVPSREQYF. For the CDR3, the DNA is TGTGCCAGTAGTTCGGGGACAGTACCCTCTCGGGAGCAGTACTTC. The chain links TRBV19 to TRBJ2-7; the match to TRBD1 covers 7 bases. J gave up 7 bases and V 5 bases, and 14 bases lay outside the gene matches. CDR1 is LNHDA, CDR2 SQIVND, per germline (reference sequence). This CDR3 contains 15 residues.

The V gene is TRBV5-1, the J gene TRBJ2-5; 8 bases align to TRBD1. The junction had 6 bases not matched to a gene; V was cut back by 3 bases and J by 5 bases. The CDR3 has 14 residues. CDR1 is SGHRS, CDR2 YFSETQ, per germline. The CDR3 region has the DNA TGCGCCAGCAGCTCCGGGACAGGCGGGGAGACCCAGTACTTC. It specifies CASSSGTGGETQYF.

The V gene is TRBV4-1, the J gene TRBJ2-3, with 14 bases fitting TRBD2. Trimming at V came to 4 bases and at J to 1 base, leaving 4 bases not matched to a gene. Germline-derived CDR1 and CDR2 are MGHRA and YSYEKL. The length of the CDR3 is 17 residues. CDR3 in DNA: TGCGCCAGCAGCCGGACGGGACTAGCGGGAGGCACAGATACGCAGTATTTT. Its translation is CASSRTGLAGGTDTQYF.

In its sample, this clone was seen a few times. V and J are TRBV6-2 or TRBV6-3 and TRBJ2-2, with 7 bases identical to TRBD1. The CDR3 runs 16 residues. Losses at the gene ends were 6 bases for V and 8 bases for J; bases not matched to a gene: 15. Germline CDR1 MNHEY, CDR2 SVGEGT. In nucleotides, the CDR3 is TGTGCCAGCAGGCCTCCGGGACAGAGACTTGGTGGGGAGCTGTTTTTT. This encodes CASRPPGQRLGGELFF.

This clone is categorized as medium-sized. V and J are TRBV9 and TRBJ1-2; tentative D call: TRBD1 (6 bases). There are 13 residues in the CDR3. Germline loops: CDR1 SGDLS, CDR2 YYNGEE. Trimming removed 0 bases at V and 4 bases at J, with 7 bases between. CDR3 in amino acids: CASSVGQVYGYTF. The CDR3 coding sequence is TGTGCCAGCAGCGTAGGACAGGTCTATGGCTACACCTTC.

In this sample, this clone turned up once. This chain joins TRBV5-1 and TRBJ1-2; possible D gene TRBD1, 6 bases. Germline V gene data show CDR1 as SGHRS and CDR2 as YFSETQ. The CDR3 length is 13 residues. With 5 bases removed from V and 8 bases from J, the gap between germline ends came to 16 bases. The CDR3 DNA reads TGCGCCAGCAGAATAGCACAGGGAAGAGGCTACACCTTC. It yields the protein CASRIAQGRGYTF.

V and J are TRBV4-1 and TRBJ1-1, with D uncertain. The CDR3 is 15 amino acids. Germline-derived CDR1 and CDR2 are MGHRA and YSYEKL. V shed 2 bases and J shed 1 base, with 11 bases lying between them. The CDR3 DNA follows: TGCGCCAGCAGCCAATACAGTCTCCGGAACACTGAAGCTTTCTTT. It yields the protein CASSQYSLRNTEAFF.

The CDR3 nucleotides read TGTGCCAGCAGCTGGGGGGACTCCTATACCTACACCTTC. Translating gives CASSWGDSYTYTF. The J gene is TRBJ1-2, the V gene TRBV5-6, with D possibly being TRBD1 (5 bases). The CDR3 covers 13 residues. V dropped 3 bases and J dropped 10 bases, with 16 bases sitting between them. Germline CDR1 and CDR2: SGHDT and YYEEEE.

The genes are TRBV27 and TRBJ2-7, with TRBD1 identical over 11 bases. Trimming cost V 2 bases and J 6 bases; bases outside gene matches: 9. CDR1 and CDR2 (germline): MNHEY, SMNVEV (reference sequence). The CDR3 totals 16 residues. The CDR3 DNA reads TGTGCCAGCAGTTTAAACTCCGGGACAGGGGGTAGCGAGCAGTACTTC. Its protein is CASSLNSGTGGSEQYF.

The CDR3 sequence: CASSVGASGPSMVYF. As DNA, the CDR3 is TGTGCCAGCAGCGTAGGAGCTAGCGGCCCCTCGATGGTGTACTTC. This chain connects TRBV9 to TRBJ2-7; 7 bases map to TRBD2. This CDR3 has 15 amino acids. After removal of 0 bases from V and 12 bases from J, the junction contained 15 bases not matched to a gene. Germline CDR1 and CDR2: SGDLS and YYNGEE.